This T cell receptor (beta chain) was captured in a study of blood T cell repertoires in COVID-19 (dated by TCRdb to 2020 to 2022). The study in broad terms: Samples covering the acute and convalescent phases of COVID-19 were provided by collaborators in the United States, Italy and Spain. The prospective study material was composed of cDNA or gDNA derived from T cells, B-cell-depleted T cells, or PBMCs. The dataset comprised deeply sampled blood TCRbeta repertoires from subjects exposed to, actively infected with, or recovered from COVID-19. The repertoires were released in a freely available public database meant as a resource for research on the immune response to SARS-CoV-2. Samples were obtained from the ongoing ImmuneRACE study (first 160 participants) and from about 1,300 subjects provided by 6 global collaborators. The sample metadata nearly always contained a de-identified subject ID, COVID-19 status, age in years and sex. Where available, HLA class I and class II types were taken from metadata supplied by the sample provider and were not determined by assay-based typing. General conclusions and limits of the study: The amount of clinical and demographic metadata varied by source and participant and was provided uncurated.

After removal of 5 bases from V and 5 bases from J, the junction retains 8 bases not matched to a gene. The germline V gene (reference sequence) specifies SEHNR as CDR1 and FQNEAQ as CDR2. From its cysteine to its phenylalanine, the CDR3 spans 14 amino acids. Only CDR3 DNA remains: 42 bases, in frame from the first base. TCRbeta CDR3 regions were amplified from genomic DNA by means of the immunoSEQ Assay, a bias-controlled multiplex PCR. In the authors' own workflow: The number of nucleated cells in each sample was estimated from the amplification of reference gene primers within the assay. To quantify the absolute abundance of each unique TCRbeta CDR3 rearrangement, sequence reads were collapsed and filtered. For each sample, productive Simpson clonality was calculated as the square root of Simpson's diversity index over productive rearrangements. Not all clones reach the TCRdb copy of this immuneACCESS table, which keeps in-frame sequences only. Checked studies attribute under half of the gap to unresolved V genes and leave the rest unexplained. The DNA gave D and trimming, while V, J and clone size come from that table. The sample has 150,000 to 200,000 clones on record, roughly 85% of them singletons. Clones ranked in the top ten supply 5% to 6% of the sample.

The collaborating institutions used their own protocols to collect whole blood in K2EDTA tubes. Collaborator samples were shipped for TCRbeta analysis as frozen whole blood, isolated PBMCs, or DNA extracted from either sample type. With regard to this clone: The antigen it binds to is not known. Per-nucleotide qualities are absent, and no much larger clonotype sits a single base away.

The specimen sequenced was peripheral blood. The rearranged chain carries TRBV7-9 and TRBJ1-1, and TRBD1 matches 7 of the central bases. This clonotype was obtained from a human donor in a cohort sampled during active COVID-19. The nucleotide sequence is given as TGTGCCAGCAGCCCTGACAGGGTGTGGACTGAAGCTTTCTTT. This yields the protein CASSPDRVWTEAFF.